These T cell receptor beta chains were read from a single sample in a study of blood T cell repertoires in COVID-19. The method was immunoSEQ multiplex PCR; TCRdb's version includes in-frame clones alone and lacks a portion of them. Among 200,000 to 250,000 clones listed, approximately 80% were seen once. Sequenced sample: peripheral blood. These receptors were obtained from a human donor in a cohort sampled during active COVID-19. CDR3s include the opening cysteine and the closing phenylalanine or tryptophan. The D gene is left open where the match is weak. Clone size appears in some rows only: once, few, many, or a class for an expanded clone.

abundance	v_gene	j_gene	d_gene	CDR3nt	CDR3aa
many	TRBV9	TRBJ1-3	NA	TGTGCCAGCAGCCCCCCGTCGGGGGGAAACACCATATATTTT	CASSPPSGGNTIYF
NA	TRBV24-1	TRBJ1-1	NA	TGTGCCACCAGTGATTCGGGGGACACTGAAGCTTTCTTT	CATSDSGDTEAFF
NA	TRBV19	TRBJ1-2	TRBD1	TGTGCCAGTAGTACCCGACAGGGCGTCGGTGGCTACACCTTC	CASSTRQGVGGYTF
NA	TRBV5-6	TRBJ2-5	TRBD1	TGTGCCAGCAGCCAAGGGACAGTCAGCTTCCAAGAGACCCAGTACTTC	CASSQGTVSFQETQYF
once	TRBV7-2	TRBJ2-1	NA	TGTGCCAGCAGCTCCCGAAGGGGGCGGGGGGTGGAAGATGAGCAGTTCTTC	CASSSRRGRGVEDEQFF
NA	TRBV10-3	TRBJ2-1	TRBD2	TGTGCCATCAGTGACATGACTAGCGGGGGACCTTCTGGTGAGCAGTTCTTC	CAISDMTSGGPSGEQFF
NA	TRBV5-1	TRBJ1-3	NA	TGCGCCAGCAGCCTGGACCTTGCCGGGGTCTCTGGAAACACCATATATTTT	CASSLDLAGVSGNTIYF
NA	TRBV3-1/TRBV3-2	TRBJ2-5	NA	TGTGCCAGCAGCCAAGAAGGGAGCGTGGGCCAGTACTTC	CASSQEGSVGQYF
NA	TRBV7-2	TRBJ2-4	TRBD1	TGTGCCAGCAGCTTAGGGGGGACAGGGATGAGTAAGGGGTACTTC	CASSLGGTGMSKGYF
NA	TRBV25-1	TRBJ2-5	NA	TGTGCCAGCAGTGAAATACAGCTTCAAGAGACCCAGTACTTC	CASSEIQLQETQYF
NA	TRBV28	TRBJ1-2	NA	TGTGCCAGCAGTTCCCGGACAGCCTCATATGGCTACACCTTC	CASSSRTASYGYTF
NA	TRBV7-9	TRBJ2-7	NA	TGTGCCAGCACCCTAGTCGGAGGGGACGAGCAGTACTTC	CASTLVGGDEQYF
few	TRBV6-5	TRBJ1-6	TRBD1	TGTGCCAGCATTATGGACAGGGGGTATAATTCACCCCTCCACTTT	CASIMDRGYNSPLHF
NA	TRBV27	TRBJ2-3	NA	TGTGCCAGCAGTTTAACGGGGGAATCCGTCACAGATACGCAGTATTTT	CASSLTGESVTDTQYF
few	TRBV4-3	TRBJ1-1	TRBD1	TGCGCCAGCAGCCCGACCCAGGGGGTAGGTACTGAAGCTTTCTTT	CASSPTQGVGTEAFF
NA	TRBV7-9	TRBJ1-1	TRBD1	TGTGCCAGCAGCTCTGCAGGGGGCTATACTGAAGCTTTCTTT	CASSSAGGYTEAFF
many	TRBV29-1	TRBJ1-2	NA	TGCAGCGTCCCCACGGGGGGAGTAGGCTACACCTTC	CSVPTGGVGYTF
NA	TRBV27	TRBJ2-3	TRBD2	TGTGCCAGCAGTACCCCAGCGGGACCTAGCACAGATACGCAGTATTTT	CASSTPAGPSTDTQYF
NA	TRBV9	TRBJ2-3	NA	TGTGCCAGCAGCGTAGGGACTGCCCGCACAGATACGCAGTATTTT	CASSVGTARTDTQYF
NA	TRBV15	TRBJ2-1	TRBD2	TGTGCCACCAGTGGGGAGGGCCCCTACAATGAGCAGTTCTTC	CATSGEGPYNEQFF
NA	TRBV5-8	TRBJ1-4	NA	TGTGCCAGCAGCCAGAGGGAAACAACTAATGAAAAACTGTTTTTT	CASSQRETTNEKLFF
NA	TRBV10-3	TRBJ2-2	NA	TGTGCCATCGGCGGAATCCTTGGTGAGGGGGAGCTGTTTTTT	CAIGGILGEGELFF
NA	TRBV19	TRBJ1-1	TRBD1	TGTGCCAGCGGACAAATCACATACCAGGGGGCAAAGACTGAAGCTTTCTTT	CASGQITYQGAKTEAFF
few	TRBV5-1	TRBJ1-2	TRBD1	TGCGCCAGCAGCGTGAACGTGGGACAGGGGTATCGCTACACCTTC	CASSVNVGQGYRYTF
once	TRBV18	TRBJ2-2	NA	TGTGCCAGCTCACCTATAGTCGGAGGTTCCGGGGAGCTGTTTTTT	CASSPIVGGSGELFF
NA	TRBV10-3	TRBJ1-2	TRBD1	TGTGCCACCGGGACAGGGGGGAAGGATGGCTACACCTTC	CATGTGGKDGYTF
NA	TRBV4-3	TRBJ2-1	NA	TGCGCCAGCAGCCGTGGGGGCGTTTCCCTTACCGACTACAATGAGCAGTTCTTC	CASSRGGVSLTDYNEQFF
NA	TRBV6-5	TRBJ2-2	NA	TGTGCCAGCAGCCCGGCGCGGACCGGGGAGCTGTTTTTT	CASSPARTGELFF
once	TRBV18	TRBJ1-1	NA	TGTGCCAGCTCGGGCGGGAACATGAACACTGAAGCTTTCTTT	CASSGGNMNTEAFF
once	TRBV5-4	TRBJ2-6	TRBD1	TGTGCCAGCAGCTTGGAACAGGGGGGAAGCTCTGGGGCCAACGTCCTGACTTTC	CASSLEQGGSSGANVLTF